The rows below give T cell receptor beta chains drawn from one sample of a study of shared clonotypes between healthy human individuals. TCRdb keeps only in-frame clones here, not all; method: immunoSEQ multiplex PCR. Altogether about 2.1 million clones are present, under 95% being singletons, with the ten largest covering 1.5% to 2%. Sequencing input: naive CD8+ T cells from PBMCs. The receptors shown here come from a man between 18 and 29 years old in good health. Some clones in this sample may be carry-over from other donors' samples. Both conserved end residues are part of each CDR3. The D gene is left open where the match is weak. Clone size, where shown, is once, few, many, or a class for clones that have expanded.

J	V	size	D	length	CDR3	DNA
TRBJ2-2	TRBV9	NA	TRBD1	15	CASSSRDRDTGELFF	TGTGCCAGCAGCTCCCGTGACAGGGACACCGGGGAGCTGTTTTTT
TRBJ2-7	TRBV25-1	once	NA	13	CASSGQDYSEQYF	TGTGCCAGCAGTGGGCAGGATTATTCCGAGCAGTACTTC
TRBJ2-1	TRBV4-3	NA	NA	13	CASSQLSYNEQFF	TGCGCCAGCAGCCAATTAAGCTACAATGAGCAGTTCTTC
TRBJ1-4	TRBV27	NA	TRBD1	16	CASRRGLGTANEKLFF	TGTGCCAGCAGACGCGGACTAGGGACAGCTAATGAAAAACTGTTTTTT
TRBJ1-2	TRBV6-1	NA	NA	13	CASARETGYGYTF	TGTGCCAGCGCCAGGGAAACAGGGTATGGCTACACCTTC
TRBJ1-1	TRBV28	NA	NA	15	CASSLLATRNTEAFF	TGTGCCAGCAGTTTATTAGCTACCAGGAACACTGAAGCTTTCTTT
TRBJ1-5	TRBV27	NA	NA	15	CASSPIRGGNQPQHF	TGTGCCAGCAGTCCTATCAGGGGAGGCAATCAGCCCCAGCATTTT
TRBJ1-1	TRBV4-3	NA	NA	15	CASSQGLVGATEAFF	TGCGCCAGCAGCCAAGGGCTGGTGGGAGCCACTGAAGCTTTCTTT
TRBJ2-2	TRBV29-1	NA	TRBD1	15	CSVLSGQKYTGELFF	TGCAGCGTGCTTTCGGGACAGAAGTACACCGGGGAGCTGTTTTTT
TRBJ1-2	TRBV9	NA	NA	18	CASSARLGGAGLYYGYTF	TGTGCCAGCAGCGCCCGCCTCGGGGGCGCAGGGCTATACTATGGCTACACCTTC
TRBJ2-1	TRBV27	once	NA	14	CASSSGMWSNEQFF	TGTGCCAGCAGTTCCGGGATGTGGAGCAATGAGCAGTTCTTC
TRBJ2-1	TRBV7-9	NA	TRBD2	15	CASSLIVGLAGEQFF	TGTGCCAGCAGCTTAATTGTGGGACTAGCAGGTGAGCAGTTCTTC
TRBJ2-7	TRBV7-9	NA	TRBD1	14	CASGDRDRGYEQYF	TGTGCCAGCGGAGACCGGGACAGGGGTTACGAGCAGTACTTC
TRBJ1-2	TRBV11-2	NA	TRBD1	18	CASSPNNRQTGIYYGYTF	TGTGCCAGCAGCCCTAACAATCGCCAGACAGGGATATACTATGGCTACACCTTC
TRBJ2-1	TRBV7-9	NA	TRBD2	16	CASSLEVRGGFDEQFF	TGTGCCAGCAGCTTAGAGGTCCGGGGAGGGTTCGATGAGCAGTTCTTC
TRBJ1-3	TRBV28	NA	TRBD1	14	CASRTGGTGNTIYF	TGTGCCAGCAGAACAGGGGGCACTGGAAACACCATATATTTT
TRBJ2-1	TRBV10-3	NA	NA	16	CAISELDASSYNEQFF	TGTGCCATCAGTGAGTTAGACGCCAGCTCCTACAATGAGCAGTTCTTC
TRBJ2-3	TRBV10-3	NA	NA	13	CAISESVGDTQYF	TGTGCCATCAGTGAGTCGGTGGGAGATACGCAGTATTTT
TRBJ1-1	TRBV9	NA	NA	14	CASSVAGAPTEAFF	TGTGCCAGCAGCGTAGCAGGGGCGCCCACTGAAGCTTTCTTT
TRBJ2-3	TRBV28	NA	NA	15	CASSFREWGTDTQYF	TGTGCCAGCAGTTTCCGGGAGTGGGGCACAGATACGCAGTATTTT
TRBJ2-1	TRBV10-3	NA	NA	15	CAITGGQGPYNEQFF	TGTGCCATCACTGGTGGCCAGGGGCCCTACAATGAGCAGTTCTTC
TRBJ2-3	TRBV4-1	NA	NA	12	CASSERADTQYF	TGCGCCAGCAGCGAGAGGGCAGATACGCAGTATTTT
TRBJ2-1	TRBV6-4	NA	NA	12	CASSDSGAEQFF	TGTGCCAGCAGTGACTCTGGGGCTGAGCAGTTCTTC
TRBJ1-2	TRBV6-1	NA	NA	15	CASSVRGLSDYGYTF	TGTGCCAGCAGCGTCCGGGGCCTAAGTGACTATGGCTACACCTTC
TRBJ2-7	TRBV5-1	NA	TRBD1	14	CASKRDRGPNEQYF	TGCGCCAGCAAAAGGGACAGGGGGCCCAACGAGCAGTACTTC
TRBJ2-4	TRBV21-1	NA	NA	18	CASSKALFSGLAKNIQYF	TGTGCCAGCAGCAAAGCGCTTTTTTCGGGGTTAGCCAAAAACATTCAGTACTTC